The T cell receptor (beta chain) under discussion was sequenced for a study of siplizumab effects on memory and regulatory T cells. General study findings and limits: Naive T cells seemed more diverse than memory cells and seemed major alloresponse contributors. Unstimulated subsets were the mapping target of only a minor fraction of alloreactive clones. Siplizumab significantly lowered the alloreactive sequences that could be traced to unstimulated CD4+ memory cells.

V was trimmed by 5 bases and J by 8 bases, leaving 15 bases between them. Germline CDR1 SGHTA, CDR2 FQGNSA. There are 13 residues in the CDR3. With regard to this clone: Its antigen is as yet unknown.

For every sample, about 10^5 TCR templates were assayed. Profiled with immunoSEQ multiplex PCR; TCRdb holds only in-frame clones, not every one. The table records over 95,000 clones, about 93% of them present only once. Sequencing was performed on non-Treg CD4+ T cells sorted from blood. The receptor's source is a human donor in good health. The V gene is TRBV7-2, the J gene TRBJ1-2; D is perhaps TRBD1 (5 bases). The CDR3 DNA follows: TGTGCCAGCAGCGCCGCCCGGGGCCGGGGCTACACCTTC. Its translation: CASSAARGRGYTF.